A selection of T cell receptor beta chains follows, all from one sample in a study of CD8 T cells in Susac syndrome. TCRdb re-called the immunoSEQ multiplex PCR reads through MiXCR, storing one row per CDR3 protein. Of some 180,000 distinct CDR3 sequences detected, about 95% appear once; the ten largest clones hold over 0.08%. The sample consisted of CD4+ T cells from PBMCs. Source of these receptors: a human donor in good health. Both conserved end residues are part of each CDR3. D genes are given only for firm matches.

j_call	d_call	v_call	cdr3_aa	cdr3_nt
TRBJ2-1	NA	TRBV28	CASSNYNEQFF	TGTGCCAGCAGCAACTACAATGAGCAGTTCTTC
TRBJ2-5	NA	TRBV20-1	CSAQRGQETQYF	TGCAGTGCCCAGAGGGGGCAAGAGACCCAGTACTTC
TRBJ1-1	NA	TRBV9	CASSVGKDPNTEAFF	TGTGCCAGCAGCGTAGGAAAGGACCCGAACACTGAAGCTTTCTTT
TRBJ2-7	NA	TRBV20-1	CSANGDGGEQYF	TGCAGTGCCAATGGGGACGGCGGGGAGCAGTACTTC
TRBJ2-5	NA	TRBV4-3	CASSQDLGREYTQYF	TGCGCCAGCAGCCAAGATCTTGGAAGGGAGTATACCCAGTACTTC
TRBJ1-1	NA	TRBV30	CAWSSIYTEAFF	TGTGCCTGGAGCAGTATCTACACTGAAGCTTTCTTT
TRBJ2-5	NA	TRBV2	CASSGTEQETQYF	TGTGCCAGCAGTGGGACGGAGCAAGAGACCCAGTACTTC
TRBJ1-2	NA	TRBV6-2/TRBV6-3	CATRYGTTNYGYTF	TGTGCCACCCGCTATGGGACTACTAACTATGGCTACACCTTC
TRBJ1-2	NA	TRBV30	CAWRTDSYGYTF	TGTGCCTGGAGGACTGACTCGTATGGCTACACCTTC
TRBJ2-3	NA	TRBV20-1	CSASPPLGTDTQYF	TGCAGTGCTAGCCCGCCCTTGGGGACAGATACGCAGTATTTT